The entry that follows covers one T cell receptor (beta chain) sequence. Its antigen is unknown. TCRdb processed the 5' RACE reads anew with MiXCR; each CDR3 protein has one entry. The sample has about 100,000 distinct CDR3 sequences, 11% seen once; the top ten hold roughly two fifths. These data come from a study of T-cell memory formation after mild COVID-19. The study's findings and limits: A balance of CD4 and CD8 characterized clones contracting day 15 to 85, whereas later expanders leaned CD4+. CD8+ contracting clones occupied EMRA, while CD4+ ones occupied mainly CM and EM. Cross-reactive memory seemingly joined, as some responding clones were found in pre-infection memory.

This CDR3 comprises 15 residues. Deletions cut 5 bases from V and 4 bases from J, with 15 bases between. Specimen: PBMCs or a T cell subset sorted from them (not recorded which). The chain employs TRBV12-3 or TRBV12-4 and TRBJ2-1; TRBD2 might be the D (5 bases). This TCR derives from a man aged 18 to 35 who had mild COVID-19 (a few samples of this study predate the infection). Cell type and time point are not known. The CDR3 spells CASSPGVATYNEQFF. In nucleotides, the CDR3 is TGTGCCAGCAGTCCCGGGGTAGCGACTTACAATGAGCAGTTCTTC.